This T cell receptor beta chain emerged from a study of cytomegalovirus exposure and HLA in healthy donors. Study outcomes and limitations: When a later analysis was performed, an Asian-associated ancestry cluster reportedly had fewer N-insertions than the roughly 640-donor mean. In a later analysis, several top co-occurrence clusters appeared linked to parvovirus B19, influenza, CMV and Epstein-Barr virus.

Donors sampled were nominally healthy, though unrecorded immune exposures were likely. Researchers ran the PCR with 60 Vbeta and 13 Jbeta primers. TCRdb keeps only in-frame clones here, not all; method: immunoSEQ multiplex PCR. Of about 240,000 clones listed, roughly four fifths were seen once; the top ten hold approximately 8.4%. The CDR3 totals 13 residues. From germline, CDR1 is SGDLS and CDR2 YYNGEE. V was cut by 0 bases and J by 5 bases, with 8 bases left in between. As for this clone: Antigen: not known.

This clonotype was sampled from an older woman in good health and CMV-seropositive. The rearrangement links TRBV9 to TRBJ1-2; D may be TRBD1 (5 bases). Sequencing was performed on PBMCs. The CDR3 loop reads CASSVEAGYGYTF. The CDR3 DNA follows: TGTGCCAGCAGCGTAGAGGCAGGGTATGGCTACACCTTC.